This paragraph reports one T cell receptor beta chain. Its antigen is undetermined. This sample was included in a study of cytomegalovirus exposure and HLA in healthy donors. Findings and limits, study-wide: Despite most TCR sequences being rare, some public TCRs occurred in many donors. The classifier reportedly diagnosed cytomegalovirus status with high sensitivity and specificity. Analysis was carried out at a later point, and it linked a missense DCLRE1C variant to TCR beta V- and J-gene trimming. Later analysis reportedly placed an Asian-associated ancestry cluster below the roughly 680-donor mean in N-insertions.

The primer mix had 60 Vbeta and 13 Jbeta primers. Generated by immunoSEQ multiplex PCR, the TCRdb table keeps only in-frame clones and is missing some. The repertoire holds about 93,000 clones, with around 80% as singletons. This TCR came from a man aged 25-40 years in good health and CMV-seronegative. The sample consisted of PBMCs.

The CDR3 region is CASSQFLGASGRGNEQFF. CDR3 nucleotide sequence: TGTGCCAGCAGCCAATTCCTAGGGGCCAGCGGTCGGGGGAATGAGCAGTTCTTC. The rearrangement joins TRBV4-2 to TRBJ2-1, with D possibly TRBD2 on 6 matching bases. V gave up 2 bases and J gave up 7 bases, with 24 bases separating them. The germline CDR1 and CDR2 sequences are LGHNA and YNFKEQ. This CDR3 comprises 18 residues.